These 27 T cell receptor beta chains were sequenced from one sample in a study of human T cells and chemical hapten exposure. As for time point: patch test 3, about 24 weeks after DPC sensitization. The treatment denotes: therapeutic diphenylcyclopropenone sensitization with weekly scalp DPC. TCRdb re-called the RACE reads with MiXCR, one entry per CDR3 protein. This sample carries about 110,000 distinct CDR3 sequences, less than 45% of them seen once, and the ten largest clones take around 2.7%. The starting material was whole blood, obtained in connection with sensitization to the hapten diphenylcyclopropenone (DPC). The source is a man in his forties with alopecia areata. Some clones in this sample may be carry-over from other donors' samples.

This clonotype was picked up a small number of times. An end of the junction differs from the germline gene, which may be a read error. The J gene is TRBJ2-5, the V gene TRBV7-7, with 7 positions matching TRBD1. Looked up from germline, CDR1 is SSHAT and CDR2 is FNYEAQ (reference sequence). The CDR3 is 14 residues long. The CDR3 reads CASSVGTAQETQYF. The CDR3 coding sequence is TGTGCTAGCAGCGTCGGGACAGCCCAAGAGACCCAGTACTTC. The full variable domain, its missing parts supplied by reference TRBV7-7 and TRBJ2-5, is GAGVSQSPRYKVTKRGQDVTLRCDPISSHATLYWYQQALGQGPEFLTYFNYEAQPDKSGLPSDRFSAERPEGSISTLTIQRTEQRDSAMYRCASSVGTAQETQYFGPGTRLLVL.

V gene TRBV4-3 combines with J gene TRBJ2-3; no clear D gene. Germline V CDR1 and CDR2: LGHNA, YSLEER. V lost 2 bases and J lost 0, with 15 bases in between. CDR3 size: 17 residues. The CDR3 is CASSQIGSFASTDTQYF. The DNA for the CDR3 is TGCGCCAGCAGCCAAATAGGGTCTTTCGCTAGCACAGATACGCAGTATTTT.

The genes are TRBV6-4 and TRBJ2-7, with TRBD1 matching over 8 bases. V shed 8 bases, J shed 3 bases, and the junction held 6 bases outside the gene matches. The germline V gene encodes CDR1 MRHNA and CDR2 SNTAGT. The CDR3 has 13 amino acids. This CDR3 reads CASLHDRGYEQYV. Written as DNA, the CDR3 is TGTGCCAGCCTCCACGACAGGGGCTACGAGCAGTACGTC.

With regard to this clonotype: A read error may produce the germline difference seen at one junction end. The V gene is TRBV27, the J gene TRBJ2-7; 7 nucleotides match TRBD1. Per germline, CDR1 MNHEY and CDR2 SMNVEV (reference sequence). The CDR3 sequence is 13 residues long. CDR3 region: CASSWEQGREQHF. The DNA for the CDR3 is TGTGCCAGCAGTTGGGAACAGGGGAGAGAGCAGCACTTC.

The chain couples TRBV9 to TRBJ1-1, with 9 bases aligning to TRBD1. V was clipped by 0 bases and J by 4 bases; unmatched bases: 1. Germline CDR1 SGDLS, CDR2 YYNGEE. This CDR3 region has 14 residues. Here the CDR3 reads CASSVGDRATEAFF. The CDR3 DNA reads TGTGCCAGCAGCGTAGGGGACAGGGCCACTGAAGCTTTCTTT.

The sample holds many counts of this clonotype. CDR3 sequence: CASSFGGNEQFF. CDR3 coding DNA: TGTGCCAGCAGTTTTGGAGGAAATGAGCAGTTCTTC. The rearrangement joins TRBV5-4 to TRBJ2-1; a weak D match, TRBD2 (5 bases). This CDR3 region has 12 residues. CDR1 is SGHNT and CDR2 is YYREEE in the germline V gene (reference sequence). Trimming cost V 5 bases and J 7 bases, with 10 bases left between them.

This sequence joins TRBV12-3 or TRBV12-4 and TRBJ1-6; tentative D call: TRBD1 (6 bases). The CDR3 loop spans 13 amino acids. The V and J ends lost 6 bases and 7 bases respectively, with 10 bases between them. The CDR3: CASSNRENSPLHF. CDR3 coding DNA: TGTGCCAGCAGCAACAGGGAAAATTCACCCCTCCACTTT.

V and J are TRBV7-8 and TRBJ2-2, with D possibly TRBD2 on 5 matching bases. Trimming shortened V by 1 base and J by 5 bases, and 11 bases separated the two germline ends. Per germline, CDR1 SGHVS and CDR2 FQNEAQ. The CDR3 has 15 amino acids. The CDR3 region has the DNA TGTGCCAGCAGCTTAGAGAGTCGGGGTACCGGGGAGCTGTTTTTT. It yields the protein CASSLESRGTGELFF. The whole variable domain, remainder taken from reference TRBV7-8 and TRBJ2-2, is GAGVSQSPRYKVAKRGQDVALRCDPISGHVSLFWYQQALGQGPEFLTYFQNEAQLDKSGLPSDRFFAERPEGSVSTLKIQRTQQEDSAVYLCASSLESRGTGELFFGEGSRLTVL.

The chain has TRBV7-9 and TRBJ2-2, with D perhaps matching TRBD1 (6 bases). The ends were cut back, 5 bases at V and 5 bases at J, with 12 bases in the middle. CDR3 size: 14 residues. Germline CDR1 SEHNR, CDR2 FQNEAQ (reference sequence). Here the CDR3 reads CASSVQGRTGELFF. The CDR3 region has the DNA TGTGCCAGCAGCGTACAGGGAAGAACCGGGGAGCTGTTTTTT.

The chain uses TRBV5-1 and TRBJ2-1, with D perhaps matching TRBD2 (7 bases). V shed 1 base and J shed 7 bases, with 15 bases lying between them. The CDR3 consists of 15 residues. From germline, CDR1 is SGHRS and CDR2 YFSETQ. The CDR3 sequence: CASSLLRGPRNEQFF. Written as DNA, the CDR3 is TGCGCCAGCAGCTTGTTGCGGGGGCCACGGAATGAGCAGTTCTTC.

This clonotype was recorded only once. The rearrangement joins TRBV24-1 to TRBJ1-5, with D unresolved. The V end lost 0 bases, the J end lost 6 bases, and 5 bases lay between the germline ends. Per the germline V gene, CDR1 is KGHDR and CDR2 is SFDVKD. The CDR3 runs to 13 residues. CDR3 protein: CATSDLHGQPQHF. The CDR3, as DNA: TGTGCCACCAGTGATTTGCATGGTCAGCCCCAGCATTTT.

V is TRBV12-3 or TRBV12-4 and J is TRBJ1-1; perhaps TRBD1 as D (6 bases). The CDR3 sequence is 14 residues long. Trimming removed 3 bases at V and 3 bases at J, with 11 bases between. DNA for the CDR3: TGTGCCAGCAGTTTGTGGGGGCGGGACACTGAAGCTTTCTTT. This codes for CASSLWGRDTEAFF.

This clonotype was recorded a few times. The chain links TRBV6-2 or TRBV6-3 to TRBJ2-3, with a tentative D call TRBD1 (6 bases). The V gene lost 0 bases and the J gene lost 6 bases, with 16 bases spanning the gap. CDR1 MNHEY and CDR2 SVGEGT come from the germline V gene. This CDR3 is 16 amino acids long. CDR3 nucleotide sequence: TGTGCCAGCAGTTACTCAACAGGGATTGCATCGGATACGCAGTATTTT. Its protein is CASSYSTGIASDTQYF.

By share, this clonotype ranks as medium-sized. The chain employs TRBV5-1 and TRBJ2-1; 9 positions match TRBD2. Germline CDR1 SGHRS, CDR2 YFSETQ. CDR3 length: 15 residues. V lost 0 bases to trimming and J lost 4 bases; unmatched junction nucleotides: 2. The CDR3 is CASSLGLAEYNEQFF. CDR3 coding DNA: TGCGCCAGCAGCTTGGGACTAGCGGAATACAATGAGCAGTTCTTC.

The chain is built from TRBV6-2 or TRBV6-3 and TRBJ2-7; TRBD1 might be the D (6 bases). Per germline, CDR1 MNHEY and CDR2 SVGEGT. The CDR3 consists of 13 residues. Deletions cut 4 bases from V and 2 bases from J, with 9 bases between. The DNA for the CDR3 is TGTGCCAGCAGTTTCGACAGGACCTACGAGCAGTACGTC. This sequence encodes CASSFDRTYEQYV.

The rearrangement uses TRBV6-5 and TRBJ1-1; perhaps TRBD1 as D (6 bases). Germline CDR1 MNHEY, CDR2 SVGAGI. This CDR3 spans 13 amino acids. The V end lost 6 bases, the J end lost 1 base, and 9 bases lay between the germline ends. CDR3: CASRQGPNTEAFF. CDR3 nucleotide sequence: TGTGCCAGCAGACAGGGCCCGAACACTGAAGCTTTCTTT.

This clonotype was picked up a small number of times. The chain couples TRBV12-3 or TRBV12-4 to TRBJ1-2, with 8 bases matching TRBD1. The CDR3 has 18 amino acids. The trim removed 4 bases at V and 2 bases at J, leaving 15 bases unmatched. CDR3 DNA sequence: TGTGCCAGCAGTTCTTATTTGATCCCGACAGGGGACAACTATGGCTACACCTTC. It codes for CASSSYLIPTGDNYGYTF.

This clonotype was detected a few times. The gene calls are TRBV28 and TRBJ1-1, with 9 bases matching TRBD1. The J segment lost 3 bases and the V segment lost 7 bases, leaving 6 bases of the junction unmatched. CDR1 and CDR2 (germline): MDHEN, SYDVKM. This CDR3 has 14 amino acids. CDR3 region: CASTTGGSDTEAFF. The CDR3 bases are TGTGCCAGCACGACAGGGGGTTCGGACACTGAAGCTTTCTTT.

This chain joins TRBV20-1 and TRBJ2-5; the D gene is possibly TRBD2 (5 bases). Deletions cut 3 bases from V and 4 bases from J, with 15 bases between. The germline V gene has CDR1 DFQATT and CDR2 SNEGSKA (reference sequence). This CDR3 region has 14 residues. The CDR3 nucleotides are TGCAGTGCTAGTTCAAGAGGGTTCGCAGAGACCCAGTACTTC. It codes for CSASSRGFAETQYF.

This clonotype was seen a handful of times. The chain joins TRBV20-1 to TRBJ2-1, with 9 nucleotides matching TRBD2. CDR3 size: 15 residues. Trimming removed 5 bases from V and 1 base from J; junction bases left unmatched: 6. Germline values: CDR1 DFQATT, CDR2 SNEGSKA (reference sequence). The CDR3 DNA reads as TGCAGTGCTTCAGACAGCGGGAGGTCCTACAATGAGCAGTTCTTC. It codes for CSASDSGRSYNEQFF.

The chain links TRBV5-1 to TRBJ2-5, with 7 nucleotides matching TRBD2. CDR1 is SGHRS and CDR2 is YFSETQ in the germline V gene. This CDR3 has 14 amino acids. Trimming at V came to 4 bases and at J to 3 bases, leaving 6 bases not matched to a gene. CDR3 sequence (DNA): TGCGCCAGCAGCCTTTTTGCGGGAGAAGAGACCCAGTACTTC. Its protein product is CASSLFAGEETQYF. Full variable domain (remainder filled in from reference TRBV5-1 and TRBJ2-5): KAGVTQTPRYLIKTRGQQVTLSCSPISGHRSVSWYQQTPGQGLQFLFEYFSETQRNKGNFPGRFSGRQFSNSRSEMNVSTLELGDSALYLCASSLFAGEETQYFGPGTRLLVL.

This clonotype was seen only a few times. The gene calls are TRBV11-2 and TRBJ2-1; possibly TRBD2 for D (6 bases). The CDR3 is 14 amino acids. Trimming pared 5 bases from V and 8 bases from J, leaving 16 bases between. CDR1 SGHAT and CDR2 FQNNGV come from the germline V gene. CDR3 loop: CASSPNPSADEQFF. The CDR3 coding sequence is TGTGCCAGCAGCCCAAATCCTAGCGCTGATGAGCAGTTCTTC.

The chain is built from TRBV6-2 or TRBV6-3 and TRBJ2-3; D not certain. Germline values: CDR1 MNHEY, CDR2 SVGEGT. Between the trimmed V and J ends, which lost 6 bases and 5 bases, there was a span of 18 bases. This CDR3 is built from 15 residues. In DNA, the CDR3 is TGTGCCAGCAGCTGGGGATCCGAAAGAAGAGATACGCAGTATTTT. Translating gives CASSWGSERRDTQYF.

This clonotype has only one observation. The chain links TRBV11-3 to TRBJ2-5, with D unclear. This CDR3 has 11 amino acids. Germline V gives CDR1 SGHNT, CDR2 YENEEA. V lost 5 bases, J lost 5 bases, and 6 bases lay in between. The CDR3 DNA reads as TGTGCCAGCAGCCAACGGGAGACCCAGTACTTC. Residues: CASSQRETQYF.

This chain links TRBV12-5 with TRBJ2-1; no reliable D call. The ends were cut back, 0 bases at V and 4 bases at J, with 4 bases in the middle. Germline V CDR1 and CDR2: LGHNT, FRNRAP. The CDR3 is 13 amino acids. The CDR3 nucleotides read TGTGCTAGTGGTTTGGTACTTTACAATGAGCAGTTCTTC. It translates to CASGLVLYNEQFF.

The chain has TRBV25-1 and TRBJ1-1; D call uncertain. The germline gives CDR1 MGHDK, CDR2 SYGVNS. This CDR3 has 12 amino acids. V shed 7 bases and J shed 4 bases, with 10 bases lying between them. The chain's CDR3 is CASKLGFTEAFF. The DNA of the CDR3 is TGTGCCAGCAAACTCGGTTTCACTGAAGCTTTCTTT.

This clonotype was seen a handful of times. CDR3: CASSPAGGGGIEQFF. The CDR3 region has the DNA TGTGCCAGCAGCCCCGCGGGAGGCGGGGGGATTGAGCAGTTCTTC. The chain combines TRBV14 with TRBJ2-1, with 8 bases that match TRBD2. Germline CDR1 is SGHDN and CDR2 is FVKESK. The CDR3 is 15 residues long. V was pared by 4 bases and J by 9 bases, with 11 bases of the junction left unmatched.